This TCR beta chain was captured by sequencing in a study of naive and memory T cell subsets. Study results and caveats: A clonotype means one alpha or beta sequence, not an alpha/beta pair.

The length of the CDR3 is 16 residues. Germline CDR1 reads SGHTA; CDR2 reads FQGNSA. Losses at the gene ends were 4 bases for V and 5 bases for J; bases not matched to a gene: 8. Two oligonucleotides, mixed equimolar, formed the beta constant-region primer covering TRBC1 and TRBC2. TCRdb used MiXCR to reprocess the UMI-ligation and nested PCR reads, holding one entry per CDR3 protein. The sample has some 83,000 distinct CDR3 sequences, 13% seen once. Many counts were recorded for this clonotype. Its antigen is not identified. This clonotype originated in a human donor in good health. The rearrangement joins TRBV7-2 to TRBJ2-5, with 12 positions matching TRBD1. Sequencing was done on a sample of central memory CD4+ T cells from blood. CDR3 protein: CASSSPGQGARETQYF. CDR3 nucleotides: TGTGCCAGCAGCTCCCCGGGACAGGGGGCCCGGGAGACCCAGTACTTC.